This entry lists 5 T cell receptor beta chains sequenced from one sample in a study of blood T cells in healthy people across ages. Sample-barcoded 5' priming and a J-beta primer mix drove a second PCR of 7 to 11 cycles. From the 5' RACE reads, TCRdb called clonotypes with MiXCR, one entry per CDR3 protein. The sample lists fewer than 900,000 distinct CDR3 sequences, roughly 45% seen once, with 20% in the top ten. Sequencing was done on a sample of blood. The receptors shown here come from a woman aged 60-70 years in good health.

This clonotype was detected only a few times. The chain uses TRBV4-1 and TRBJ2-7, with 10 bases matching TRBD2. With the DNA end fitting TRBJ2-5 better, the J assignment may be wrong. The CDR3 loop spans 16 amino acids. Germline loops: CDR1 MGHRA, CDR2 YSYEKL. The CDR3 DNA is TGCGCCAGCAGCCACCACGGGACTAGCGTTTCGGAGACCCAGTACTTC. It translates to CASSHHGTSVSETQYF.

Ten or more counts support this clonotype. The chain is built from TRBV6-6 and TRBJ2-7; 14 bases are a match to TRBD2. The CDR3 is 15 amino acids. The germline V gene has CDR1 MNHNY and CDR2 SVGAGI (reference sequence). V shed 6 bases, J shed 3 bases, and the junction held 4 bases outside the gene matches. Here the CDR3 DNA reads TGTGCCAGCAGGGTTGGGACTAGCGGGAGCTACGAGCAGTACTTC. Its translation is CASRVGTSGSYEQYF.

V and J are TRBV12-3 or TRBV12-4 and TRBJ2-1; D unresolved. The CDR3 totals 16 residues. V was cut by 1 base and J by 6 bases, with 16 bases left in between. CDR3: CASSLDRAPEPNEQFF. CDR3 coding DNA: TGTGCCAGCAGTTTAGACCGGGCCCCAGAGCCCAATGAGCAGTTCTTC.

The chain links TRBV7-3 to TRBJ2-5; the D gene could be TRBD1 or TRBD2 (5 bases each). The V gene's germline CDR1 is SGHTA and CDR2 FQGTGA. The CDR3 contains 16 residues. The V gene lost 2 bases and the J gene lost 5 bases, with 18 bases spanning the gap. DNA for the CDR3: TGTGCCAGCAGCTTACGCCGGGACCCACCACATGAGACCCAGTACTTC. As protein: CASSLRRDPPHETQYF.

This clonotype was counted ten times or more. The CDR3 bases are TGTGCCAGCAGCCAAGGACAGAGGGGCACTGAAGCTTTCTTT. Amino acid sequence: CASSQGQRGTEAFF. This chain links TRBV4-2 with TRBJ1-1, with a weak D call TRBD1 (5 bases). The V end lost 1 base, the J end lost 4 bases, and 10 bases lay between the germline ends. The CDR3 has 14 residues. Germline V gives CDR1 LGHNA, CDR2 YNFKEQ.